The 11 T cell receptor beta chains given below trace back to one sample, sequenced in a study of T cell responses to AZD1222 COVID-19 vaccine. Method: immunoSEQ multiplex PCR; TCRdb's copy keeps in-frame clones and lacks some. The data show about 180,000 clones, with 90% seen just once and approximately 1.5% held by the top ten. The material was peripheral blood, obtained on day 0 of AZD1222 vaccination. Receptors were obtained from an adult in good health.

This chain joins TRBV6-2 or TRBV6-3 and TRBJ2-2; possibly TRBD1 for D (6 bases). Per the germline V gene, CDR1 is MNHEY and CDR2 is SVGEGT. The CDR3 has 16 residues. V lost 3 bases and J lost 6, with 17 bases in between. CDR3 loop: CASSYALRGPAGELFF. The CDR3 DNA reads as TGTGCCAGCAGTTATGCACTCAGGGGTCCCGCCGGGGAGCTGTTTTTT.

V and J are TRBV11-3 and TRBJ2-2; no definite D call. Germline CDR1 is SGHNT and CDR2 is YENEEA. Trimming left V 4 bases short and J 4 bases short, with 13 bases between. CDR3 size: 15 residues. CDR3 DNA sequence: TGTGCCAGCAGCTCTGACACATATTCCACCGGGGAGCTGTTTTTT. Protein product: CASSSDTYSTGELFF.

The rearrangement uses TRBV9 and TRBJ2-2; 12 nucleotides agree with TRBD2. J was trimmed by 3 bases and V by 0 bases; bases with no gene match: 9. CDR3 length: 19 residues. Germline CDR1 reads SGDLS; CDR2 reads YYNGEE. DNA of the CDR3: TGTGCCAGCAGCGTAGGGCCTCCTAGCGGGGGGGGCGACACCGGGGAGCTGTTTTTT. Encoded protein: CASSVGPPSGGGDTGELFF.

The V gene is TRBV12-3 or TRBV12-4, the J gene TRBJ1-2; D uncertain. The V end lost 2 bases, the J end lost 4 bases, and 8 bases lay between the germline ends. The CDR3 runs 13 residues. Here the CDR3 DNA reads TGTGCCAGCAGTTTATCCGAGGGCTATGGCTACACCTTC. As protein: CASSLSEGYGYTF.

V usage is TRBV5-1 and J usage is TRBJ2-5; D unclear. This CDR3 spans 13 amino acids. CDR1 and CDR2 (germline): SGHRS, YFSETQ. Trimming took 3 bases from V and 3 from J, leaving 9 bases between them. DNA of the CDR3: TGCGCCAGCAGCTACGGACGGGAAGAGACCCAGTACTTC. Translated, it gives CASSYGREETQYF.

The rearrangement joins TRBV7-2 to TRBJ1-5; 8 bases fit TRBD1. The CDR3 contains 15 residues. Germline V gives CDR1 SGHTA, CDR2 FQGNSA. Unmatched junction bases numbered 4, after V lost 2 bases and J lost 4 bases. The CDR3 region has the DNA TGTGCCAGCAGCTTATCGGGACAGGTTAATCAGCCCCAGCATTTT. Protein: CASSLSGQVNQPQHF.

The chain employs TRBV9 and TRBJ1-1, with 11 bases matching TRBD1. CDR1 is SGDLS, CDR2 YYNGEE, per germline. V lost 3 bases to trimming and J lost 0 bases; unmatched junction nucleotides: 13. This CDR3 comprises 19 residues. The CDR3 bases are TGTGCCAGCAGCGCCCATACTAGGACAGGGGGCAATCTGAACACTGAAGCTTTCTTT. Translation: CASSAHTRTGGNLNTEAFF.

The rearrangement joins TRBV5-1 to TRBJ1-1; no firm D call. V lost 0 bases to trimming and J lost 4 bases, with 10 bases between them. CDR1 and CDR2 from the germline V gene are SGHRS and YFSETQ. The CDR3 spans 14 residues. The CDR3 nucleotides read TGCGCCAGCAGCTTGGCATCAGGTCGCACTGAAGCTTTCTTT. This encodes CASSLASGRTEAFF.

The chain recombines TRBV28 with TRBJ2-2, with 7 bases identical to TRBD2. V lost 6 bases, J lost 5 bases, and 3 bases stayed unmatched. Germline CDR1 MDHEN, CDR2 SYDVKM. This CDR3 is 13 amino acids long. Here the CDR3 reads CASRSGGTGELFF. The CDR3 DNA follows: TGTGCCAGCAGGTCCGGGGGGACCGGGGAGCTGTTTTTT.

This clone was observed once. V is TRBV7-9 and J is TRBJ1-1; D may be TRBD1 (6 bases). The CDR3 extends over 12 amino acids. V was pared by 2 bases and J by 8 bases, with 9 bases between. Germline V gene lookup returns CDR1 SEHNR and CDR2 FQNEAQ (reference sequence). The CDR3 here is CASSLNGQEAFF. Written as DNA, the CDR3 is TGTGCCAGCAGCTTAAACGGACAGGAAGCTTTCTTT.

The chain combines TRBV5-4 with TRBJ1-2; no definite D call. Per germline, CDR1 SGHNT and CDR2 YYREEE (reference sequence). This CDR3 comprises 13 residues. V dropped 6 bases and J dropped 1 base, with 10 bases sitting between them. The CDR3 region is CASTGVNNYGYTF. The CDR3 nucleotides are TGTGCCAGCACCGGGGTGAATAACTATGGCTACACCTTC.